This T cell receptor beta chain was identified in a study of cytotoxic CD8 clonotypes in ibrutinib-treated CLL. At the level of the study: Responses: roughly 25 partial, 2 complete; after median roughly 68 months, about 15 stayed remitted, approximately twelve progressed. Study observations and caveats: Sampling times (in sustained-remission versus progressing patients) were not the same. Baseline clonality, above age-matched healthy donor levels, tracked circulating CD8+ T-cell counts.

This clone appeared once. The antigen is not known. Investigators sourced about 2 micrograms of genomic DNA from cryopreserved PBMCs for TCR beta libraries. Sequencing was performed with immunoSEQ multiplex PCR; in TCRdb, only in-frame clones are kept and a portion is missing. Of approximately 300,000 clones in the sample, around four fifths were seen once. This TCR came from a human donor with chronic lymphocytic leukemia. Sequences were derived from PBMCs, sampled before ibrutinib treatment.

The CDR3 protein is CATLGTTDTQYF. As DNA, the CDR3 is TGTGCCACCCTAGGGACCACAGATACGCAGTATTTT. The genes are TRBV6-1 and TRBJ2-3; either TRBD1 or TRBD2 may supply D (5 bases each). Per germline, CDR1 MNHNS and CDR2 SASEGT. This CDR3 has 12 amino acids. V lost 10 bases and J 2 bases, leaving 10 bases between the germline ends.